The sequence of this TCR beta chain was determined in a study of T cells in Graves' hyperthyroidism and ophthalmopathy (dated by TCRdb to 2018 to 2020). With regard to the full study: Peripheral blood was sampled at the time of initial diagnosis, prior to any treatment. An independent validation cohort of under 20 hyperthyroidism patients and more than 15 patients who later progressed to ophthalmopathy tested prospective prediction of ophthalmopathy. For training and testing, the approximately 92 patients in the discovery cohort were randomly divided in a 7:3 ratio. After blood sampling, hyperthyroidism patients were treated with methimazole at a starting dose of 30 mg daily, and ophthalmopathy patients were treated with high-dose intravenous methylprednisolone. The paper reports TCR Vbeta CDR3 sequencing of roughly 140 peripheral blood samples: under 45 ophthalmopathy, over 70 hyperthyroidism and around 17 progressor patients. The study also compared thyroid tissue and blood T-cell repertoires from more than five Graves' hyperthyroidism patients. To identify TCR V-J signatures that set the groups apart, the researchers used a discovery cohort of 100 patients, made up of under 50 with Graves' ophthalmopathy and about 60 with stable Graves' hyperthyroidism. Broad study findings and their caveats: Sample size was not statistically predetermined, and blinding of investigators to group allocation was not performed. In validation, the model predicted progression to ophthalmopathy a median of approximately 6.3 months before onset, with 65% to 71% sensitivity and nearly 75% specificity. A 13 V-J signature model separated ophthalmopathy from stable hyperthyroidism, with nearly 90% sensitivity and about 81% specificity in cross-validation and 80%/75% in testing. Most expanded thyroid clonotypes (frequency above 0.001) were also found in blood, which suggests that blood repertoires may mirror thyroid immune responses.

Based on the germline V gene (reference sequence), the CDR1 and CDR2 sequences are DFQATT and SNEGSKA. The CDR3 is made up of 16 amino acids, end residues included. Of all the DNA, just the CDR3 is kept, 48 bases in frame from base 1. A word on this clonotype: The antigen it recognizes is unknown. The conserved phenylalanine or tryptophan normally closing the CDR3 is absent here, so this likely arose from a read error.

The TCR beta CDR3 regions were amplified from the RNA transcripts. A first-round RT-PCR of the TCR CDR3 used the HTBI primer set with the Qiagen OneStep RT-PCR kit. Libraries were constructed in a second round of multiplex PCR, after which size selection and purification were carried out. Paired-end sequencing of the libraries was performed with 100 bp reads on an Illumina HiSeq2000. The study's processing was this. SOAPnuke was used to process the raw data, with reads discarded if the reads contained adapters or uncalled bases, had a mean Phred below 15, or lacked an exact constant-primer or identifier match. High-quality paired reads were merged with COPE v1.2.5, and unique nucleotide sequences were defined as clonotypes. MiTCR v1.1 was used to align clonotypes to the IMGT TRBV, TRBD and TRBJ reference segments. Analysis was restricted to V-J combinations with a frequency above 0.0001, which covered just over 98% of repertoires. The TCS score was defined as the ratio of F50 (clonal expansion) to E x V (chaos), calculated using BLOSUM62-based TCRdist between CDR3 peptides within each V-J. Welch's t-statistics and random forest reduced 500 to 650 V-J features to around 14, which were used in a naive Bayes classifier (R e1071). The similarity between thyroid and blood repertoires was quantified using the Morisita-Horn index. In TCRdb, the public reads were trimmed at Q25 with fastp and aligned with MiXCR, with productive beta chains retained. Identical CDR3 protein sequences are pooled into one entry, listed with their most common genes and DNA. Here the V and J calls rest on TCRdb's processing, not on the authors' analysis. This sample comprises 85,000 to 110,000 distinct CDR3 sequences, roughly 47% of them detected only once. About 28% of the sample rests with the top ten.

Graves' hyperthyroidism was defined as stable when no progression to ophthalmopathy occurred over 18 months of follow-up. The hyperthyroidism patients were between 18 and 65 years old and newly diagnosed, with a disease duration of less than 2 months. Exclusion was applied to patients with uncontrolled infections, other autoimmune diseases, pregnancy or lactation. Diagnoses were based on clinical symptoms, serum thyroxine and TRAb, thyroid ultrasound and orbital computed tomography. Ficoll-Paque density gradient centrifugation was used to isolate PBMCs from 10 ml of fresh peripheral blood. Trizol reagent was used to extract total RNA, and RNA quality was then checked on an Agilent 2100 Bioanalyzer.

The sequence derives from a man aged 40-55 years with Graves' hyperthyroidism. The sequenced material came from blood. The V and J segments used are TRBV20-1 and TRBJ1-6; the D gene cannot be resolved reliably. The nucleotides read TGCAGTGCTAGAGATGGGTCAGGTTCCTATAGTTCACCCCTCCACCTT. It specifies CSARDGSGSYSSPLHL.